The T cell receptor beta chain described here comes from a study of a mutant IDH1 vaccine in newly diagnosed glioma. Study at large: Treated patients were roughly 60% male, approximately 40% female, mean age 40.4 years. Study conclusions and caveats: Vaccine-induced immune responses were detected in roughly 93% of patients. Changes in top peripheral clonotypes did not appear linked to pseudoprogression.

Time point in this sample: baseline, week 1 (first vaccination visit). The treatment here: pre-vaccination baseline after standard-of-care therapy. Looked up from germline, CDR1 is KGHSH and CDR2 is LQKENI. V shed 3 bases, J shed 7 bases, and the junction held 5 bases outside the gene matches. CDR3 length: 13 amino acids. Method: immunoSEQ multiplex PCR; TCRdb's copy keeps in-frame clones and lacks some. The sample holds approximately 100,000 clones, around 90% seen once. Concerning this clone: Its target is not known.

The rearrangement links TRBV18 to TRBJ2-7; 8 bases are shared with TRBD2. This sequence originates from a woman aged 50 to 65 with glioma. Specimen: PBMCs, collected from a glioma patient treated with radiotherapy, temozolomide or both. This chain's CDR3 is CASSPGTRNEQYF. Here the CDR3 DNA reads TGTGCCAGCTCACCTGGGACTAGGAATGAGCAGTACTTC. Supplemented by reference TRBV18 and TRBJ2-7, the full variable domain reads NAGVMQNPRHLVRRRGQEARLRCSPMKGHSHVYWYRQLPEEGLKFMVYLQKENIIDESGMPKERFSAEFPKEGPSILRIQQVVRGDSAAYFCASSPGTRNEQYFGPGTRLTVT.